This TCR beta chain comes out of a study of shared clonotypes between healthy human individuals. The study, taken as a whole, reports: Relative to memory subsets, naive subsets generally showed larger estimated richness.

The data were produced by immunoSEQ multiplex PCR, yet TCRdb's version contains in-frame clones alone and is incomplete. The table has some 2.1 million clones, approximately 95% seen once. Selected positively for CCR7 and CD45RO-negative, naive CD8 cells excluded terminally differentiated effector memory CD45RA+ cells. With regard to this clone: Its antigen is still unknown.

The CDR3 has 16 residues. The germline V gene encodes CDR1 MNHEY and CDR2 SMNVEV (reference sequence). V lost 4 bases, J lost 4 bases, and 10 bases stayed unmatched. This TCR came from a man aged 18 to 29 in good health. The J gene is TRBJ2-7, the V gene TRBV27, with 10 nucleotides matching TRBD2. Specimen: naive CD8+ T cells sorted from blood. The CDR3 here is CASSYGAASGRYEQYF. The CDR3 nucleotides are TGTGCCAGCAGTTATGGGGCGGCTAGCGGGAGATACGAGCAGTACTTC.